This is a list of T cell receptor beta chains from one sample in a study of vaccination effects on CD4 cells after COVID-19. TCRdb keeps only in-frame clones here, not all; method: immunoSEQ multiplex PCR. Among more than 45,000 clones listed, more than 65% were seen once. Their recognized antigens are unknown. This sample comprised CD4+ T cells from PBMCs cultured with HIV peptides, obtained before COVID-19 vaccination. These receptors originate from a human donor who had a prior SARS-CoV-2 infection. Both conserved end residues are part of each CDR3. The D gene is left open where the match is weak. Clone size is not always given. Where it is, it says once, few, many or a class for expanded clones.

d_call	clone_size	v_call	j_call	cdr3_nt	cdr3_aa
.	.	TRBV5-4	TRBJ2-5	TGTGCCAGCAGCTTGGGTGGATCGTACCAAGAGACCCAGTACTTC	CASSLGGSYQETQYF
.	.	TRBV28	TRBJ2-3	TGTGCCAGCAGTCCTACAGGTCCTTCTGGCCCTGATACGCAGTATTTT	CASSPTGPSGPDTQYF
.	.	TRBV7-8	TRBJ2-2	TGTGCCAGCAGCCAACCCCCAACAGGGAATCATGGGGAGCTGTTTTTT	CASSQPPTGNHGELFF
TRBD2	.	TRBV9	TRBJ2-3	TGTGCCAGCAGCGTAGGGTCGGGACTAGCGGGGGGCAACACAGATACGCAGTATTTT	CASSVGSGLAGGNTDTQYF
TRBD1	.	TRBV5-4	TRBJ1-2	TGTGCCAGCAGCCCGGCCGGGACAGCGAAAAACTATGGCTACACCTTC	CASSPAGTAKNYGYTF
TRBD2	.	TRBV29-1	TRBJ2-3	TGCACCACCGGGGGACTAGCGACAGATACGCAGTATTTT	CTTGGLATDTQYF
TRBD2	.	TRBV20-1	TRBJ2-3	TGCAGTGCTAGTCGGACTAGCGGGAAATATACGCAGTATTTT	CSASRTSGKYTQYF
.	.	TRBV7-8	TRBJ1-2	TGTGCCAGCAGCTTGGGGGACTTCTTTAACTATGGCTACACCTTC	CASSLGDFFNYGYTF
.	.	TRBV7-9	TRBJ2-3	TGTGCCAGCAGCTTAGACCGGCCGCTCGATACGCAGTATTTT	CASSLDRPLDTQYF
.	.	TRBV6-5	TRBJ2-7	TGTGCCAGCACCCTGTCCGGGGGCTACGAGCAGTACTTC	CASTLSGGYEQYF
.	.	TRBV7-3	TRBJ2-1	TGTGCCAGCAGCTACAGCGCGTTCGGGGAGCAGTTCTTC	CASSYSAFGEQFF
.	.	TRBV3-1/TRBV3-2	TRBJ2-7	TGTGCCAGCACCCAAAGAAAAGGGGACGAGCAGTACTTC	CASTQRKGDEQYF
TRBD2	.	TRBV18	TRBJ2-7	TGTGCCAGCTCACCGCTCGCGGGAGGCCCCACCTACGAGCAGTACTTC	CASSPLAGGPTYEQYF
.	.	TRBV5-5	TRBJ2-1	TGTGCCAGCAGCCCCCTTAGCGGTAGCTCCTACAATGAGCAGTTCTTC	CASSPLSGSSYNEQFF
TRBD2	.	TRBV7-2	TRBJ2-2	TGTGCCAGCAGCCCAAGACTAGCGGGACTCACCGGGGAGCTGTTTTTT	CASSPRLAGLTGELFF
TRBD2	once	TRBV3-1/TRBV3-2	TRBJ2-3	TGTGCCAGCAGCCCCGGGGGGGCCGGCACAGATACGCAGTATTTT	CASSPGGAGTDTQYF
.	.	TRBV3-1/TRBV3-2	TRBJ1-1	TGTGCCAGCAGCCAAGATATGGGGCTAGGCGCTGAAGCTTTCTTT	CASSQDMGLGAEAFF
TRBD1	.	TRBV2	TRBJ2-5	TGTGCCAGCAAATCCCAGGGGGCGTTCGAAGAGACCCAGTACTTC	CASKSQGAFEETQYF
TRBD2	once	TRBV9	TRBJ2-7	TGTGCCAGCAGCGTCTCCGGGACTAGCGCCGAGCAGTACTTC	CASSVSGTSAEQYF
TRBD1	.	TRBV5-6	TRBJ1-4	TGTGCCAGCAGCTTCCGACAGGGTCTCGGAAAACTGTTTTTT	CASSFRQGLGKLFF
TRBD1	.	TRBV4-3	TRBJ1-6	TGCGCCAGCAGCCAAGAGGGGGACAGAGGGTATAATTCACCCCTCCACTTT	CASSQEGDRGYNSPLHF
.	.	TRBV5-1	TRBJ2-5	TGCGCCAGCAGCCCGGGAAGGGGGGGCCAAGAGACCCAGTACTTC	CASSPGRGGQETQYF
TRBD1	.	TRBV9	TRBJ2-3	TGTGCCAGCAGCAGGGACAGAACAGATACGCAGTATTTT	CASSRDRTDTQYF
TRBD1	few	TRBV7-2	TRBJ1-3	TGTGCCAGCAGCTCAAGACAGGGTGATGGAAACACCATATATTTT	CASSSRQGDGNTIYF
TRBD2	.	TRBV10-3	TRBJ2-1	TGTGCCATCAGTGAGTCTGCGGGGGGGTCCTACAATGAGCAGTTCTTC	CAISESAGGSYNEQFF
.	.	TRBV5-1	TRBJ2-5	TGCGCCAGCAGCTTGGTACAAGAGACCCAGTACTTC	CASSLVQETQYF
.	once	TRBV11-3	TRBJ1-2	TGTGCCAGCAGCGTTGACAGGATGTATGGCTACACCTTC	CASSVDRMYGYTF
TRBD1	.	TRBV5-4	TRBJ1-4	TGTGCCAGCAGCTGGACAGGGGTCGGAGAAAAACTGTTTTTT	CASSWTGVGEKLFF
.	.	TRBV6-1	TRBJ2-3	TGTGCCAGCAGTGAACCGGGGGACACAGATACGCAGTATTTT	CASSEPGDTDTQYF
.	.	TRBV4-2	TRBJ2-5	TGTGCCAGCAGCCAAGAAGTTGGACGGGCGGCGTACTTC	CASSQEVGRAAYF
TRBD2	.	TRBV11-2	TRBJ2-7	TGTGCCAGCAGCTTGCTAGCGGGAGGGCCTAGCGAGCAGTACTTC	CASSLLAGGPSEQYF
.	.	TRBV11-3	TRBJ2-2	TGTGCCAGCAGCTTATCAGGCGGCGGCTCGAACACCGGGGAGCTGTTTTTT	CASSLSGGGSNTGELFF
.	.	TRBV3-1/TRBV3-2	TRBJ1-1	TGTGCCAGCAGCTTTGCGGAACGAAACACTGAAGCTTTCTTT	CASSFAERNTEAFF
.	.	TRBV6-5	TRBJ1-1	TGTGCCAGCAGTCCCCGATATGCGGGGGCGACTGAAGCTTTCTTT	CASSPRYAGATEAFF
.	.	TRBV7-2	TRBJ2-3	TGTGCCAGCAGCCGTGATTTCCGCGAAGGTACGCAGTATTTT	CASSRDFREGTQYF
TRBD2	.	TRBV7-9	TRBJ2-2	TGTGCCAGCAGCTACAGAAGCGGGAGGGGATACACCGGGGAGCTGTTTTTT	CASSYRSGRGYTGELFF
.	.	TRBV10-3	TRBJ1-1	TGTGCCATCAGTAACGTGCCTGGCACTGAAGCTTTCTTT	CAISNVPGTEAFF
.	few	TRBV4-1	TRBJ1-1	TGCGCCAGCAGCCACAACCTCATGAACACTGAAGCTTTCTTT	CASSHNLMNTEAFF
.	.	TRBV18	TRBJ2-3	TGTGCCAGCTCACCCACAGATACGCAGTATTTT	CASSPTDTQYF
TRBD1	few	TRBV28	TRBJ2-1	TGTGCCAGCAGGCGACAGGGGGACAATGAGCAGTTCTTC	CASRRQGDNEQFF
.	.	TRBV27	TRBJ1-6	TGTGCCAGCAGTTTATTTGGGGGCCAAAATTCACCCCTCCACTTT	CASSLFGGQNSPLHF
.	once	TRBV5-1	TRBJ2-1	TGCGCCAGCAGCTTGGCCCCGAAGGGGGGGTACAATGAGCAGTTCTTC	CASSLAPKGGYNEQFF
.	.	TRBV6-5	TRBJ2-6	TGTGCCAGCTTGGAGTCTGGGGCCAACGTCCTGACTTTC	CASLESGANVLTF
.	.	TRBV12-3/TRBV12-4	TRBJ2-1	TGTGCCAGCAGCCGGACAGACAATGAGCAGTTCTTC	CASSRTDNEQFF
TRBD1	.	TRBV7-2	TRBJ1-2	TGTGCCAGCAGCTTATTGGCAGGGGGCTATGGCTACACCTTC	CASSLLAGGYGYTF
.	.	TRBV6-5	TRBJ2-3	TGTGCCAGCAGGATCGCAGGGGGGGATACGCAGTATTTT	CASRIAGGDTQYF
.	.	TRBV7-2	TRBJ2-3	TGTGCCAGCAGCTTATTGTCTGCAGATACGCAGTATTTT	CASSLLSADTQYF
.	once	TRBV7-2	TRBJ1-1	TGTGCCAGCAGCCCGTCGGGGGGGGCCGTCAACGCGGCTTTCTTT	CASSPSGGAVNAAFF
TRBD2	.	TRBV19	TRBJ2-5	TGTGCCAGTAGTCCCCGGGAGGGAAGGCAAGAGACCCAGTACTTC	CASSPREGRQETQYF
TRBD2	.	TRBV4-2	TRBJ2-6	TGTGCCAGCAGCCAACCCGGGGGGGGGTTTGGGGCCAACGTCCTGACTTTC	CASSQPGGGFGANVLTF
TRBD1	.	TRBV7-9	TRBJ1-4	TGTGCCAGCAGCCTAGGGGACAGGGTGGAGGAAAAACTGTTTTTT	CASSLGDRVEEKLFF
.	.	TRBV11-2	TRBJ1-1	TGTGCCAGCAGCCAAGGTACTGAAGCTTTCTTT	CASSQGTEAFF